The following is a T cell receptor beta chain sequence with its context. Authors' processing steps: The authors estimated nucleated cell counts from reference gene primer amplification. Method: immunoSEQ multiplex PCR; TCRdb's copy keeps in-frame clones and lacks some. V, J and clone size are those of that table, while D and trimming were read from the DNA. This table holds 350,000 to 450,000 clones, about 88% found once. Across 24 US areas, participants ranged in age from 18 to 89 years. The V gene end was trimmed by 5 bases and the J gene end by 0 bases; junction bases not matched to a gene: 6. The length of the CDR3 is 17 residues. Germline CDR1 is SGHNT and CDR2 is YENEEA. The record originates from a study of blood T cell repertoires in COVID-19. On the study more broadly: Specimens from acute and convalescent COVID-19 originated in the United States, Italy and Spain. Sources were T cells, B-cell-depleted T cells, or PBMCs; the material itself was cDNA or gDNA.

The TCR comes from a woman between 18 and 29 years old who had been exposed to COVID-19. The chain couples TRBV11-3 to TRBJ2-1; the match to TRBD2 covers 11 bases. Material: PBMCs or T cells enriched from blood (not recorded which). The CDR3 sequence is CASSELAGVSSYNEQFF. The CDR3 DNA reads as TGTGCCAGCAGCGAACTAGCGGGGGTGAGCTCCTACAATGAGCAGTTCTTC.